The T cell receptor beta chain under discussion was sequenced for a study of OX40 agonist ivuxolimab in advanced cancers. Study information: Cohort: 65% to 90% men, mean age approximately 66, aged roughly 20 to 79.

This clone has just one count. Method: immunoSEQ multiplex PCR; TCRdb's copy keeps in-frame clones and lacks some. Of about 62,000 clones detected, about 85% appear once; the ten largest clones hold 3% to 4.5%. The V end was cut by 4 bases, the J end by 4 bases, with 12 bases between. Germline loops: CDR1 SGHKS, CDR2 YYEKEE (reference sequence). The length of the CDR3 is 15 residues. The receptor's source is an adult with an advanced solid tumor such as melanoma, head and neck, liver or kidney cancer. The V and J genes are TRBV5-5 and TRBJ1-6, with no clear D. Sequenced here: CD4+ or CD8+ T cells sorted from blood, sampled in a trial of the OX40 agonist ivuxolimab. CDR3 nucleotides: TGTGCCAGCAGCCTAGACGGGTTGTATAATTCACCCCTCCACTTT. Residues: CASSLDGLYNSPLHF.